This passage covers 11 T cell receptor beta chains from one sample sequenced in a study of technical replicates of blood from several donors. The method was immunoSEQ multiplex PCR; TCRdb's version includes in-frame clones alone and lacks a portion of them. The data hold approximately 74,000 clones, with about 98% observed a single time. The material sequenced was T cells isolated from PBMCs. All receptors derive from a human donor in good health.

The count of this clone is one. The V gene is TRBV2, the J gene TRBJ1-2, with D possibly being TRBD1 (6 bases). Trimming left V 4 bases short and J 8 bases short, with 20 bases between. The CDR3 length is 15 residues. In germline, CDR1 is SNHLY, CDR2 FYNNEI. The CDR3 coding sequence is TGTGCCAGCAGTGTTGGCGCAGGGGTAATAGGGGGCTACACCTTC. Its translation is CASSVGAGVIGGYTF.

This clone was found once. The chain links TRBV5-6 to TRBJ1-2; D is possibly TRBD1 (6 bases). Per germline, CDR1 SGHDT and CDR2 YYEEEE. V gave up 4 bases and J gave up 7 bases, with 11 bases separating them. CDR3 length equals 12 residues. CDR3 coding DNA: TGTGCCAGCAGCCTACAGGGTCGTGGCTACACCTTC. Residues: CASSLQGRGYTF.

This rearrangement joins TRBV7-9 to TRBJ2-5; 7 bases fit TRBD1. V dropped 0 bases and J dropped 7; count of bases not matched to a gene: 17. Germline V lookup: CDR1 SEHNR, CDR2 FQNEAQ (reference sequence). The CDR3 extends over 18 amino acids. CDR3 sequence reads: CASSLALGRTGASGTQYF. DNA for the CDR3: TGTGCCAGCAGCTTAGCCCTAGGAAGAACAGGGGCCTCGGGGACCCAGTACTTC.

CDR3 sequence: CASSRDRGLYEQYF. DNA of the CDR3: TGTGCCAGCAGCCGCGACAGGGGTCTCTACGAGCAGTACTTC. The chain joins TRBV11-2 to TRBJ2-7; 8 bases are shared with TRBD1. Germline V CDR1 and CDR2: SGHAT, FQNNGV. With V trimmed by 5 bases and J by 3 bases, 6 bases remained unmatched. The length of the CDR3 is 14 residues.

The rearrangement links TRBV2 to TRBJ1-5; D is unclear. V lost 4 bases, J lost 2 bases, and 9 bases lay in between. Germline CDR1 reads SNHLY; CDR2 reads FYNNEI. The CDR3 is 14 residues long. The CDR3 DNA is TGTGCCAGCAGTGTAGAGGGTGGCAATCAGCCCCAGCATTTT. Residues: CASSVEGGNQPQHF.

The chain recombines TRBV4-1 with TRBJ2-1, with TRBD2 matching over 8 bases. Germline V CDR1 and CDR2: MGHRA, YSYEKL. This CDR3 has 15 amino acids. V was clipped by 2 bases and J by 8 bases; unmatched bases: 8. The CDR3 reads CASSQTRGGGDEQFF. CDR3 coding DNA: TGCGCCAGCAGCCAAACTCGGGGGGGCGGGGATGAGCAGTTCTTC.

The chain employs TRBV28 and TRBJ2-4; TRBD2 is a possible D gene (7 bases). Germline assignment: CDR1 MDHEN and CDR2 SYDVKM. V was shortened by 1 base and J by 7 bases, with 17 bases between the two germline ends. This CDR3 has 16 amino acids. CDR3 protein: CASSLLGGGGSNIQYF. In nucleotides, the CDR3 is TGTGCCAGCAGTTTATTAGGGGGGGGAGGGTCGAACATTCAGTACTTC.

The CDR3 nucleotides are TGCGCCAGCAGCCAAGATCCCGGGGGCAATGAGCAGTTCTTC. It yields the protein CASSQDPGGNEQFF. This chain links TRBV4-1 with TRBJ2-1; TRBD2 is a possible D gene (6 bases). The CDR3 loop spans 14 amino acids. Trimming removed 0 bases at V and 6 bases at J, with 9 bases between. Germline CDR1 and CDR2: MGHRA and YSYEKL.

The chain recombines TRBV10-1 with TRBJ1-3, with D tentatively TRBD1 (5 bases). V lost 4 bases to trimming and J lost 3 bases, with 13 bases between them. From germline, CDR1 is WNHNN and CDR2 SYGVQD (reference sequence). The CDR3 is 15 amino acids. The CDR3 DNA reads as TGCGCCAGCAGTGGGCCAGGGCCTGGTGGAAACACCATATATTTT. It codes for CASSGPGPGGNTIYF.

The J gene is TRBJ2-5, the V gene TRBV19; D might be TRBD2 (5 bases). V was cut by 0 bases and J by 7 bases, with 12 bases left in between. The CDR3 sequence is 14 residues long. Germline V gene lookup returns CDR1 LNHDA and CDR2 SQIVND (reference sequence). DNA for the CDR3: TGTGCCAGTAGTATAGATGAGGGAAAGGGGACCCAGTACTTC. This gives the protein CASSIDEGKGTQYF. The whole variable domain, remainder taken from reference TRBV19 and TRBJ2-5, is DGGITQSPKYLFRKEGQNVTLSCEQNLNHDAMYWYRQDPGQGLRLIYYSQIVNDFQKGDIAEGYSVSREKKESFPLTVTSAQKNPTAFYLCASSIDEGKGTQYFGPGTRLLVL.

V is TRBV27 and J is TRBJ1-1, with a possible D match to TRBD1 (5 bases). Trimming left V 4 bases short and J 5 bases short, with 17 bases between. CDR1 and CDR2 (germline): MNHEY, SMNVEV (reference sequence). CDR3 length equals 15 residues. The CDR3 DNA follows: TGTGCCAGCAGTTCTCCGGGACGGGGGGTAACTGAAGCTTTCTTT. Protein: CASSSPGRGVTEAFF.